The rows below give T cell receptor beta chains drawn from one sample of a study of CD8 T cells in Susac syndrome. Each CDR3 protein gets one entry after TCRdb re-called the immunoSEQ multiplex PCR reads with MiXCR. The sample carries 300,000 or so distinct CDR3 sequences, just over 90% recorded once. The sequenced material came from CD4+ T cells from PBMCs. These TCRs come from a human donor with multiple sclerosis. CDR3s include the opening cysteine and the closing phenylalanine or tryptophan. D genes are given only for firm matches. Rows may omit the clone size; those that give it use once, few, many or a size class.

V,J,D,size,DNA,CDR3
TRBV20-1,TRBJ1-2,NA,NA,TGCAGTGCTAGAGAATATGGCTACACCTTC,CSAREYGYTF
TRBV5-6,TRBJ2-5,NA,NA,TGTGCCAGCAGCTTGTGGCGCGGGGGCGACCCACTAACCCAGTACTTC,CASSLWRGGDPLTQYF
TRBV19,TRBJ2-1,NA,once,TGTGCCAGTAGTACTGAGGGTGGCTGGGATGAGCAGTTCTTC,CASSTEGGWDEQFF
TRBV29-1,TRBJ2-1,TRBD2,once,TGCAGCGTGGTGGGACTAGCGGGACCCAATGAGCAGTTCTTC,CSVVGLAGPNEQFF
TRBV3-1,TRBJ1-2,NA,once,TGTGCCAGCAGCCAAAGACATCGCTATGGCTACACCTTC,CASSQRHRYGYTF
TRBV6-6,TRBJ2-2,NA,NA,TGTGCCAGCAAGGGCAGTAACACCGGGGAGCTGTTTTTT,CASKGSNTGELFF
TRBV5-6,TRBJ2-3,TRBD2,NA,TGTGCCAGCAGCTTGCTTAGCGGGCGGGAGACAAACTTGGATACGCAGTATTTT,CASSLLSGRETNLDTQYF
TRBV20-1,TRBJ1-4,TRBD1,NA,TGCAGTGCTAGAGATAACAGGGGGGCCACTAATGAAAAACTGTTTTTT,CSARDNRGATNEKLFF
TRBV12-3/TRBV12-4,TRBJ2-2,TRBD2,NA,TGTGCCAGCAGTTTGAGTAGCGGGTCCGGGGAGCTGTTTTTT,CASSLSSGSGELFF
TRBV24-1,TRBJ2-5,TRBD1,NA,TGTGCCACCAGTGATCCCAGACAGGGCGGAGAGACCCAGTACTTC,CATSDPRQGGETQYF
TRBV7-3,TRBJ1-1,TRBD1,NA,TGTGCCAGCAGCCAGACAGGGACGACTACTGAAGCTTTCTTT,CASSQTGTTTEAFF
TRBV18,TRBJ2-5,TRBD2,NA,TGTGCCAGCTCACCAAGCGGGGGGGCCCGGAGTCGGCAAGAGACCCAGTACTTC,CASSPSGGARSRQETQYF
TRBV29-1,TRBJ2-7,NA,NA,TGCAGCGTTGGCCTACTTAATTCCTACGAGCAGTACTTC,CSVGLLNSYEQYF
TRBV7-3,TRBJ2-1,TRBD2,once,TGTGCCAGCACCCTAAGCGGGAGCTCGGGCAATGAGCAGTTCTTC,CASTLSGSSGNEQFF
TRBV10-3,TRBJ1-1,NA,NA,TGTGCCATCAGGGATACTCGCCAAGGACAGTCTGAAGCTTTCTTT,CAIRDTRQGQSEAFF
TRBV2,TRBJ2-5,TRBD2,NA,TGTGCCAGCAGTCCGAGGGGGGCCCCTAGCGGGGGTGAGACCCAGTACTTC,CASSPRGAPSGGETQYF
TRBV7-9,TRBJ1-4,NA,NA,TGTGCCAGCAGCTTAGCCAGCACCTCTAATGAAAAACTGTTTTTT,CASSLASTSNEKLFF
TRBV6-6,TRBJ2-7,TRBD1,NA,TGTGCCAGCAGTCGGATAGGGACAGGGCGCGACGAGCAGTACTTC,CASSRIGTGRDEQYF
TRBV2,TRBJ2-2,TRBD1,NA,TGTGCCACCCGTCGGGACAGGGCCTCCGGGGAGCTGTTTTTT,CATRRDRASGELFF
TRBV18,TRBJ1-2,NA,NA,TGTGCCAGCTCACCTTACAACTATGGCTACACCTTC,CASSPYNYGYTF
TRBV21-1,TRBJ2-7,NA,NA,TGTCGTAAATTACAGGGATTAGTCGGGTTATTCGAGCAGTACTTC,CRKLQGLVGLFEQYF
TRBV20-1,TRBJ2-1,NA,NA,TGCAGTGCCCCCGGGACTTCTAGAAATGAGCAGTTCTTC,CSAPGTSRNEQFF
TRBV20-1,TRBJ1-2,NA,NA,TGCAGTGCCCCCAGGGGTAATAACTATGGCTACACCTTC,CSAPRGNNYGYTF
TRBV5-1,TRBJ1-1,TRBD1,NA,TGCGCCAGCAGCTTGAGGGGACAGAGTACTGAAGCTTTCTTT,CASSLRGQSTEAFF
TRBV9,TRBJ2-2,NA,NA,TGTGCCAGCAGCGGAATCGGAAAAACCGGGGAGCTGTTTTTT,CASSGIGKTGELFF
TRBV7-2,TRBJ1-3,NA,NA,TGTGCCAGCAGCTATCGGGACCGATTAAACACCATATATTTT,CASSYRDRLNTIYF
TRBV7-8,TRBJ1-2,NA,NA,TGTGCCAGCAGCTCCCCTACAGGGCTCCCTAACTATGGCTACACCTTC,CASSSPTGLPNYGYTF
TRBV12-3/TRBV12-4,TRBJ1-5,NA,NA,TGTGCCAGCAGTTTACCCAGCAGGGCAGCTAAGTTGGCGTCCCAGCATTTT,CASSLPSRAAKLASQHF
TRBV18,TRBJ2-7,TRBD2,NA,TGTGCCAGCTCACCATTGGTAGCGGGAGCGGACGAGCAGTACTTC,CASSPLVAGADEQYF
TRBV20-1,TRBJ2-7,TRBD2,NA,TGCAGTGCTATCCCGACTAGCGGGAGGTTCGAGCAGTACTTC,CSAIPTSGRFEQYF
TRBV7-2,TRBJ1-2,NA,NA,TGTGCCAGCAGCTTAGCGGGGAAGGACTATGGCTACACCTTC,CASSLAGKDYGYTF
TRBV28,TRBJ2-7,NA,NA,TGTGCCAGCATCCCAGGGTCGGGCTACGAGCAGTACTTC,CASIPGSGYEQYF
TRBV29-1,TRBJ1-5,NA,NA,TGCAGCGTTGAAGAGGGCGGCAATCAGCCCCAGCATTTT,CSVEEGGNQPQHF
TRBV6-6,TRBJ1-4,NA,NA,TGTGCCAGCAGTTACCCGGAGAAGGGTGAAAAACTGTTTTTT,CASSYPEKGEKLFF
TRBV7-8,TRBJ1-2,TRBD1,NA,TGTGCCAGCAGCTTATTCGTCCTCTTGGACAGGGATGGCTACACCTTC,CASSLFVLLDRDGYTF
TRBV7-9,TRBJ1-4,NA,NA,TGTGCCAGCAGCTTAGGTCCCAGGGCTGACGAAAAACTGTTTTTT,CASSLGPRADEKLFF
TRBV20-1,TRBJ1-1,TRBD1,NA,TGCAGTGCTAGACCGGGACAGGGAAGGCCTGAAGCTTTCTTT,CSARPGQGRPEAFF
TRBV5-1,TRBJ1-1,TRBD1,NA,TGCGCCAGCAGCTTCCTGGGGACAGGGGCGACAGAAGCTTTCTTT,CASSFLGTGATEAFF
TRBV29-1,TRBJ1-2,NA,NA,TGCAGCGTTGAAGGGGGCGGACGCTATGGCTACACCTTC,CSVEGGGRYGYTF
TRBV29-1,TRBJ1-2,NA,NA,TGCAGCGTGGGGGTCGGAGGCTACACCTTC,CSVGVGGYTF
TRBV6-5,TRBJ1-1,NA,NA,TGTGCCAGCAGTTACTCGGGAAGGAACACTGAAGCTTTCTTT,CASSYSGRNTEAFF
TRBV3-1,TRBJ2-3,TRBD2,once,TGTGCCAGCAGCCAAAAAGGGAGCGGGGGGACCGACCGGGATACGCAGTATTTT,CASSQKGSGGTDRDTQYF
TRBV20-1,TRBJ1-5,NA,once,TGCAGTGCCCTTCTCCAACCCCCCACAGAATATAGCAATCAGCCCCAGCATTTT,CSALLQPPTEYSNQPQHF
TRBV3-1,TRBJ2-1,TRBD1,NA,TGTGCCAGCAGCCTCCAGGGGGATTGGTCCAATGAGCAGTTCTTC,CASSLQGDWSNEQFF
TRBV7-2,TRBJ1-6,NA,NA,TGTGCCAGCAGCTTAGACGGCCCCCAGATGAGTACCCTCCACTTT,CASSLDGPQMSTLHF
TRBV11-3,TRBJ1-6,NA,NA,TGTGCCAGCAGCCTCAACAATGAGGGATCACCCCTCCACTTT,CASSLNNEGSPLHF
TRBV11-2,TRBJ2-1,TRBD2,NA,TGTGCCAGCAGCTTATACCGTAGCGGGGGGGGCAATGAGCAGTTCTTC,CASSLYRSGGGNEQFF
TRBV6-5,TRBJ2-7,TRBD2,NA,TGTGCCAGCAGTTACTCACTAGCGGCCCCCTACGAGCAGTACTTC,CASSYSLAAPYEQYF
TRBV5-1,TRBJ1-2,TRBD1,NA,TGCGCCAGCAGCTTGGCAAAGGGACAGGGGTACGGCTACACCTTC,CASSLAKGQGYGYTF
TRBV10-3,TRBJ2-1,NA,NA,TGTGCCATCAGTGAGTTTCCCAATTCTGTCGCCTACAATGAGCAGTTCTTC,CAISEFPNSVAYNEQFF